Listed here are 5 T cell receptor beta chains from one sample, sequenced in a study of shared clonotypes between healthy human individuals. Libraries were prepared by immunoSEQ multiplex PCR; TCRdb keeps only in-frame clonotypes and omits some of them. Of 600,000 to 700,000 clones in the sample, around 78% were seen once. The sample taken for sequencing was memory CD4+ T cells sorted from blood. Subset described: CD45RA-negative fraction. The receptor set was obtained from a woman aged 30 to 39 in good health.

The V gene is TRBV25-1, the J gene TRBJ1-3; no firm D call. V was clipped by 7 bases and J by 8 bases, with 15 bases between them. CDR3 length: 13 amino acids. Looked up from germline, CDR1 is MGHDK and CDR2 is SYGVNS. The CDR3 is CASTPWIGYTIYF. The CDR3 DNA sequence: TGTGCCAGCACCCCATGGATTGGCTACACCATATATTTT.

The chain employs TRBV19 and TRBJ1-2; TRBD1 might be the D (5 bases). The V gene's germline CDR1 is LNHDA and CDR2 SQIVND (reference sequence). The V and J ends lost 6 bases and 7 bases respectively, with 9 bases between them. This CDR3 contains 11 residues. The DNA of the CDR3 is TGTGCCAGTAGGGACATTCTTGGCTACACCTTC. Encoded protein: CASRDILGYTF.

V gene TRBV27 combines with J gene TRBJ2-7; maybe TRBD1 (5 bases). The CDR3 is made up of 11 amino acids. V lost 8 bases, J lost 3 bases, and 8 bases lay in between. Germline CDR1 reads MNHEY; CDR2 reads SMNVEV (reference sequence). CDR3 in DNA: TGTGCCAGCCAGGGCTTCTACGAGCAGTACTTC. Amino acids: CASQGFYEQYF.

V usage is TRBV11-1 and J usage is TRBJ2-7; 10 positions match TRBD2. This CDR3 spans 15 amino acids. V dropped 7 bases and J dropped 3; count of bases not matched to a gene: 9. Germline assignment: CDR1 SGHAT and CDR2 FQDESV (reference sequence). The DNA of the CDR3 is TGTGCCAGCACCGCGCAACTAGCGGGGAACTACGAGCAGTACTTC. Translation gives CASTAQLAGNYEQYF. Full variable domain (rest looked up from reference TRBV11-1 and TRBJ2-7): EAEVAQSPRYKITEKSQAVAFWCDPISGHATLYWYRQILGQGPELLVQFQDESVVDDSQLPKDRFSAERLKGVDSTLKIQPAELGDSAMYLCASTAQLAGNYEQYFGPGTRLTVT.

V is TRBV5-4 and J is TRBJ1-3; D gene ambiguous. CDR3 length equals 16 residues. Trimming took 4 bases from V and 0 from J, leaving 14 bases between them. Germline loops: CDR1 SGHNT, CDR2 YYREEE (reference sequence). This CDR3 is CASSLAGLNSGNTIYF. The CDR3 nucleotides read TGTGCCAGCAGCCTGGCCGGGCTCAACTCTGGAAACACCATATATTTT. Variable domain in full (rest from reference TRBV5-4 and TRBJ1-3): ETGVTQSPTHLIKTRGQQVTLRCSSQSGHNTVSWYQQALGQGPQFIFQYYREEENGRGNFPPRFSGLQFPNYSSELNVNALELDDSALYLCASSLAGLNSGNTIYFGEGSWLTVV.